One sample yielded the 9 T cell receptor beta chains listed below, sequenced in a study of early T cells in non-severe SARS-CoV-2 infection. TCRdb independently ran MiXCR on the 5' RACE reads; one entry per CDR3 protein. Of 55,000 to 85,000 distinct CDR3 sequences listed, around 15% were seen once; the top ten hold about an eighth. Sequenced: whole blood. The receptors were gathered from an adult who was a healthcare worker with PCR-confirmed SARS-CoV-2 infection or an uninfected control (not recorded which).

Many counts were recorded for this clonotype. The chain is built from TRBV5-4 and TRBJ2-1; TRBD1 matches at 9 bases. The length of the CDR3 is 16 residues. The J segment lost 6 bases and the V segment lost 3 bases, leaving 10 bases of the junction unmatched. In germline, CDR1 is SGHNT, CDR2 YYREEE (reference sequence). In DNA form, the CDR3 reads TGTGCCAGCAGCTCTACACAGGGGGCGCTGGTCAATGAGCAGTTCTTC. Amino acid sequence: CASSSTQGALVNEQFF.

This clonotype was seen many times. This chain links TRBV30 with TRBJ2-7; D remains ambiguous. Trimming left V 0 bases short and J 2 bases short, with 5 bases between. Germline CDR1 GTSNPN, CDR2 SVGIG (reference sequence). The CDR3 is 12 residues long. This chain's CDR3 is CAWSVSTYEQYF. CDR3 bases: TGTGCCTGGAGTGTATCTACCTACGAGCAGTACTTC.

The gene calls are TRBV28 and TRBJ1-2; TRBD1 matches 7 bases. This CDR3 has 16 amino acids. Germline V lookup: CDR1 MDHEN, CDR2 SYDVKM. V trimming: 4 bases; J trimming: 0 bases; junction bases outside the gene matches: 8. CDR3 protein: CASSSESGGPNYGYTF. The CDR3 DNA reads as TGTGCCAGCAGTTCGGAGTCAGGGGGTCCTAACTATGGCTACACCTTC.

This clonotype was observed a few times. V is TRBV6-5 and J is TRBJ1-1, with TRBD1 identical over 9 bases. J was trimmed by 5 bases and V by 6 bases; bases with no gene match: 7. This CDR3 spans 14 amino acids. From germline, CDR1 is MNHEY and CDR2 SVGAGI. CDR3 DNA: TGTGCCAGCAGGCCGGACAGGGGTCGGACTGAAGCTTTCTTT. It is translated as CASRPDRGRTEAFF.

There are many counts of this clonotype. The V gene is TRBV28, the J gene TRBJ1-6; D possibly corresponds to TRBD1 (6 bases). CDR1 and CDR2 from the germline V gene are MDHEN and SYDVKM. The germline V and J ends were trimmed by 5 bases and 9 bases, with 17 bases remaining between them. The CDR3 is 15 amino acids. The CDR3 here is CASSPGIQGASPLHF. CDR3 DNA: TGTGCCAGCAGTCCAGGGATACAGGGAGCTTCACCCCTCCACTTT.

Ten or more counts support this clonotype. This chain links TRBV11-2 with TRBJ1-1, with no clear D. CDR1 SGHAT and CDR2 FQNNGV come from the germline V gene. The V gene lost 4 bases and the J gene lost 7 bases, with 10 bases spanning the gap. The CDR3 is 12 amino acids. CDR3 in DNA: TGTGCCAGCAGCTCCCAACCAAATGAAGCTTTCTTT. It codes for CASSSQPNEAFF. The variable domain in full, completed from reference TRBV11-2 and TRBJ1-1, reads EAGVAQSPRYKIIEKRQSVAFWCNPISGHATLYWYQQILGQGPKLLIQFQNNGVVDDSQLPKDRFSAERLKGVDSTLKIQPAKLEDSAVYLCASSSQPNEAFFGQGTRLTVV.

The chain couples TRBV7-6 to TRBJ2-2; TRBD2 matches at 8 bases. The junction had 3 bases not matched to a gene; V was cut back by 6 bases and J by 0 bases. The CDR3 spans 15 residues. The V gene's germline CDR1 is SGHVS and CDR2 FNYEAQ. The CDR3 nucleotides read TGTGCCAGCAGGAGGACTAGCCCGAACACCGGGGAGCTGTTTTTT. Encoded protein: CASRRTSPNTGELFF.

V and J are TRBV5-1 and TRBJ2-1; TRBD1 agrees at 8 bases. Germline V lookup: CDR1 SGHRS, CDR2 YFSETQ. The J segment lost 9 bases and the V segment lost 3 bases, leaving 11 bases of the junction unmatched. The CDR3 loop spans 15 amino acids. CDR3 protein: CASSSGTGEASEQFF. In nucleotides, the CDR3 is TGCGCCAGCAGCTCCGGGACAGGCGAGGCAAGTGAGCAGTTCTTC.

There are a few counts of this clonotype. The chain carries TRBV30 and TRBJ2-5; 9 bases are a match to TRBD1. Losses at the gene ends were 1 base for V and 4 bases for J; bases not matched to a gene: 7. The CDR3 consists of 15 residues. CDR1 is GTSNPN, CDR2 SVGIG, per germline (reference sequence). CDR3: CAWSGGTGTRETQYF. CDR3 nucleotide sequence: TGTGCCTGGAGTGGAGGGACAGGGACACGAGAGACCCAGTACTTC.